This T cell receptor (beta chain) was captured by sequencing in a study of blood T cells in healthy people across ages. The study, taken as a whole, reports: A conclusive naive versus antigen-experienced comparison was prevented by the unsorted PBMCs. Naive CD4+ cell counts and diversity both ran higher in long-lived than in aged donors.

In regard to this clonotype: Its antigen remains unknown.

This CDR3 is built from 14 residues. Germline CDR1 LGHDT, CDR2 YNNKEL (reference sequence). Trimming took off 4 bases at V and 4 bases at J, with 13 bases between the two ends. Together with a sample-barcoded 5' primer, a J-beta primer mix was included in a second PCR lasting about 6 to 11 cycles. Via MiXCR, TCRdb re-called the 5' RACE reads, giving one row per CDR3 protein. Among approximately 1,700,000 distinct CDR3 sequences, about two fifths were seen once, and the ten largest hold roughly 23%. The rearrangement uses TRBV3-1 and TRBJ1-1; the D gene is possibly TRBD1 (6 bases). The clonotype originates from a human donor in good health. Material: blood. The CDR3 coding sequence is TGTGCCAGCAGCCGTACTCTACAGGGCACTGAAGCTTTCTTT. Its translation: CASSRTLQGTEAFF.